The T cell receptor beta chain under discussion was sequenced for a study of a mutant IDH1 vaccine in newly diagnosed glioma. Study background: Scheduled for weeks 1, 3, 5, 7, 11, 15, 19 and 23, eight vaccinations were given to patients.

Here immunoSEQ multiplex PCR was the method, and the copy in TCRdb shows in-frame clones only, minus some. The sample carries around 11,000 clones, around 88% recorded once. Concerning this clone itself: Antigen unknown.

Germline assignment: CDR1 WNHNN and CDR2 SYGVQD (reference sequence). Between the trimmed V and J ends, which lost 8 bases and 0 bases, there was a span of 10 bases. The CDR3 is 13 residues long. Time point meaning: week 23, last vaccination. With topical imiquimod, each dose of the vaccine consisted of 300 ug of mutant IDH1 20-mer peptide. New WHO grade 3 or 4 astrocytomas that were IDH1-mutant and ATRX-lost occurred in the donors. The material sequenced was PBMCs, taken from a glioma patient whose treatment included an IDH1 peptide vaccine. The J gene is TRBJ1-2, the V gene TRBV10-1; no definite D call. This sequence was found in a woman in her 40s with glioma. Some clones in this sample may be carry-over from other donors' samples. CDR3 in DNA: TGCGCCAGCGTTCCAGAGCCTAACTATGGCTACACCTTC. This translates into CASVPEPNYGYTF.